This T cell receptor (beta chain) was sequenced during a study of naive and memory T cell subsets. Regarding the study as a whole: Diversity fell and Gini index rose from naive through CM, EM, EMRA. Especially in CD8 cells, naive repertoires contained a few larger clonotypes, possibly CD45RA-re-expressing memory cells.

Alpha and beta libraries were amplified separately from the second PCR onward. Cells stained for CD3, CD4, CD8, CD45RA and CD27 were sorted into four subsets. Germline V gene sequence: CDR1 SEHNR, CDR2 FQNEAQ (reference sequence). The CDR3 is made up of 14 amino acids. The trim removed 2 bases at V and 6 bases at J, leaving 0 bases unmatched. This clonotype was recorded only once. The antigen is unknown. Two oligonucleotides, mixed equimolar, formed the beta constant-region primer covering TRBC1 and TRBC2. Nested alpha and beta constant-region primers with the SP2 primer drove four PCR rounds on ligated cDNA. TCRdb reprocessed the UMI-ligation and nested PCR reads via MiXCR and lists one record per CDR3 protein. Here the sample spans roughly 97,000 distinct CDR3 sequences, about 14% being singletons.

The V gene is TRBV7-9, the J gene TRBJ2-1, with 11 bases aligning to TRBD2. Sequencing was done on a sample of naive CD8+ T cells from blood. The source of this sequence is a human donor in good health. CDR3 sequence: CASSLLAGGNEQFF. DNA of the CDR3: TGTGCCAGCAGCTTACTAGCGGGGGGCAATGAGCAGTTCTTC.